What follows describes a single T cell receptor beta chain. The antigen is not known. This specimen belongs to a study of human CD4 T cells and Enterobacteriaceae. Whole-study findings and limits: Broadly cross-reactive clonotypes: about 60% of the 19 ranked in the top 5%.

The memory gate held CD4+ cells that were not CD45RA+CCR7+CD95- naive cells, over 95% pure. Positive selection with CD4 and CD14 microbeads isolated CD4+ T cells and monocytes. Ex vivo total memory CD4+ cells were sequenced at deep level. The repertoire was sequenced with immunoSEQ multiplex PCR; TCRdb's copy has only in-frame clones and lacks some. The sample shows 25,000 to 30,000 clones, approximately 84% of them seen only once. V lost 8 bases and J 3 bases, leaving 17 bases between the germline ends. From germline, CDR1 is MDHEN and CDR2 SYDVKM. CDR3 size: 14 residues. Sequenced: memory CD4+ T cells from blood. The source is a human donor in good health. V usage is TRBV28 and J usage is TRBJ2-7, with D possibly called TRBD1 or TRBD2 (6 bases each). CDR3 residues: CASLGGRTVYEQYF. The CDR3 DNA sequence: TGTGCCAGCCTCGGGGGCAGGACGGTCTACGAGCAGTACTTC.